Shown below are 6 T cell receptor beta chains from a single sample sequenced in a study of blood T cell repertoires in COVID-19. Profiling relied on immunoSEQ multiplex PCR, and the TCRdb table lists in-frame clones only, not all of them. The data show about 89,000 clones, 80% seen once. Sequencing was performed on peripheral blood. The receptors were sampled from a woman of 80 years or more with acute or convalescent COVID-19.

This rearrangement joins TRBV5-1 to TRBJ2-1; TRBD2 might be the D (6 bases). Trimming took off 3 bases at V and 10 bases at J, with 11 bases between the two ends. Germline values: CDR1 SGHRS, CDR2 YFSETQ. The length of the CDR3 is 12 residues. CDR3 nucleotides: TGCGCCAGCAGCTCGGGAGCCTCGGAGCAGTTCTTC. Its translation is CASSSGASEQFF.

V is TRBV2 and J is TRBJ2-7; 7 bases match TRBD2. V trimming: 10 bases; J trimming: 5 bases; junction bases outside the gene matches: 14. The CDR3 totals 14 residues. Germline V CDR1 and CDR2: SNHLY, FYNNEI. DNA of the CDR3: TGTGCCACCAAATTCCGACTAGCCGACCACGAGCAGTACTTC. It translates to CATKFRLADHEQYF.

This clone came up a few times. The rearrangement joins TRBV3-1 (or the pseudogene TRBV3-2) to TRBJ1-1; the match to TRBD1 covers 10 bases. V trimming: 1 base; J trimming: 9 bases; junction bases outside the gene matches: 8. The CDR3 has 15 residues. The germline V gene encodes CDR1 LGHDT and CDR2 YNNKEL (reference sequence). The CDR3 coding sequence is TGTGCCAGCAGCCAAGGGGACAGGGGAAATAATCAAGCTTTCTTT. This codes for CASSQGDRGNNQAFF.

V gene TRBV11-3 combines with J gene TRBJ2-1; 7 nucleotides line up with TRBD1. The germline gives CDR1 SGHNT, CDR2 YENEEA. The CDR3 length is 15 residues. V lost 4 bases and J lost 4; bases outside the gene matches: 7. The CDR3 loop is CASSYRDSQYNEQFF. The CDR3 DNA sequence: TGTGCCAGCAGCTACCGGGACAGTCAATACAATGAGCAGTTCTTC. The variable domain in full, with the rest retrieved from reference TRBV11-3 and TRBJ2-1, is EAGVVQSPRYKIIEKKQPVAFWCNPISGHNTLYWYLQNLGQGPELLIRYENEEAVDDSQLPKDRFSAERLKGVDSTLKIQPAELGDSAVYLCASSYRDSQYNEQFFGPGTRLTVL.

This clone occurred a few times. The CDR3 region is CASRSGGTYGYTF. The CDR3 bases are TGTGCCAGCAGGTCAGGGGGGACCTATGGCTACACCTTC. The chain links TRBV3-1 (or the pseudogene TRBV3-2) to TRBJ1-2; 7 nucleotides align to TRBD1. The CDR3 covers 13 residues. Germline trimming cut 6 bases from V and 4 bases from J; bases unmatched to any gene: 5. The V gene's germline CDR1 is LGHDT and CDR2 YNNKEL (reference sequence).

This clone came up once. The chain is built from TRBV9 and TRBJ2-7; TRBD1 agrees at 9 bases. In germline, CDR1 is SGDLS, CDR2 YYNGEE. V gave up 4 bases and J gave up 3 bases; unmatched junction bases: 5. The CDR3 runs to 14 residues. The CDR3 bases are TGTGCCAGCAGCACGGGACAGGGTTTCTACGAGCAGTACTTC. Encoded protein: CASSTGQGFYEQYF.